The 17 T cell receptor beta chains below were found in one sample sequenced in a study of CD8+CD57+ T cells in acquired aplastic anemia. The patients chosen for sequencing had shown expansion of CD8+CD57+ cells (detected by flow cytometry). According to the study, genomic DNA was the template for TCR beta VDJ and CDR3 profiling. Via MiXCR, TCRdb re-called the reads, giving one row per CDR3 protein. The table includes about 58,000 distinct CDR3 sequences, around 57% detected once. Sequencing was done on a sample of sorted CD4+, CD8+, or CD8+CD57+ T cells (not recorded which) from PBMCs. These receptors all stem from a human donor with aplastic anemia.

The chain combines TRBV7-8 with TRBJ1-5; weak D call: TRBD1 (6 bases). CDR3 length: 15 residues. Germline V CDR1 and CDR2: SGHVS, FQNEAQ. Trimming removed 0 bases from V and 5 bases from J, with 11 bases in between. CDR3 in amino acids: CASSLAGTRYQPQHF. CDR3 bases: TGTGCCAGCAGCTTAGCCGGGACACGATATCAGCCCCAGCATTTT.

This clonotype was counted once. DNA for the CDR3: TGCAGTGCCGTAACAGGTAGCGGGACGGTGGCAGATACGCAGTATTTT. Translating gives CSAVTGSGTVADTQYF. This chain links TRBV20-1 with TRBJ2-3; 8 bases line up with TRBD2. V was clipped by 6 bases and J by 4 bases; unmatched bases: 15. The CDR3 contains 16 residues. The germline CDR1 and CDR2 sequences are DFQATT and SNEGSKA (reference sequence).

This clonotype is labeled as medium-sized. The chain joins TRBV25-1 to TRBJ1-4, with TRBD1 as a possible D gene (6 bases). There are 13 residues in the CDR3. Germline V gives CDR1 MGHDK, CDR2 SYGVNS. Trimming took 6 bases from V and 8 from J, leaving 13 bases between them. CDR3 nucleotide sequence: TGTGCCAGCAGCTCCGGGGGGCAGGAAAAACTGTTTTTT. As protein: CASSSGGQEKLFF. Full variable domain (remainder filled in from reference TRBV25-1 and TRBJ1-4): EADIYQTPRYLVIGTGKKITLECSQTMGHDKMYWYQQDPGMELHLIHYSYGVNSTEKGDLSSESTVSRIRTEHFPLTLESARPSHTSQYLCASSSGGQEKLFFGSGTQLSVL.

The V and J genes are TRBV2 and TRBJ2-7, with 9 bases aligning to TRBD1. The CDR3 contains 13 residues. Germline CDR1 reads SNHLY; CDR2 reads FYNNEI. The V gene end was trimmed by 6 bases and the J gene end by 5 bases; junction bases not matched to a gene: 5. CDR3 amino acids: CASRGQGVDEQYF. CDR3 bases: TGTGCCAGCAGGGGACAGGGTGTGGACGAGCAGTACTTC.

The J gene is TRBJ2-2, the V gene TRBV6-2 or TRBV6-3, with TRBD2 matching over 8 bases. Germline CDR1 reads MNHEY; CDR2 reads SVGEGT. The CDR3 covers 19 residues. Unmatched junction bases numbered 12, after V lost 0 bases and J lost 3 bases. CDR3 amino acids: CASSYSLIRAAGDTGELFF. For the CDR3, the DNA is TGTGCCAGCAGTTACTCGCTAATCAGGGCAGCGGGGGACACCGGGGAGCTGTTTTTT.

This chain links TRBV19 with TRBJ2-4, with no clear D. The CDR3 is 14 residues long. From germline, CDR1 is LNHDA and CDR2 SQIVND (reference sequence). The V end lost 3 bases, the J end lost 0 bases, and 6 bases lay between the germline ends. The CDR3 sequence: CASSISLAKNIQYF. In DNA form, the CDR3 reads TGTGCCAGTAGTATCAGCTTAGCCAAAAACATTCAGTACTTC.

Ten or more counts support this clonotype. V usage is TRBV7-3 and J usage is TRBJ1-5; 10 bases are a match to TRBD1. Losses at the gene ends were 1 base for V and 3 bases for J; bases not matched to a gene: 12. Per the germline V gene, CDR1 is SGHTA and CDR2 is FQGTGA. This CDR3 is built from 19 residues. CDR3 residues: CASSLRQGARSIDNQPQHF. The CDR3 DNA sequence: TGTGCCAGCAGCTTAAGACAGGGGGCTAGGTCGATCGACAATCAGCCCCAGCATTTT.

V is TRBV5-1 and J is TRBJ2-5; maybe TRBD2 (5 bases). The CDR3 is made up of 14 amino acids. V was clipped by 0 bases and J by 3 bases, with 9 bases between them. Germline V CDR1 and CDR2: SGHRS, YFSETQ. This CDR3 reads CASSLGGRKETQYF. The CDR3 DNA follows: TGCGCCAGCAGCTTGGGCGGGCGGAAAGAGACCCAGTACTTC.

The V call is TRBV10-3, the J call TRBJ1-1; weak D call: TRBD1 (6 bases). This CDR3 spans 15 amino acids. V was cut by 3 bases and J by 1 base, with 12 bases left in between. Germline-derived CDR1 and CDR2 are ENHRY and SYGVKD. The CDR3 DNA sequence: TGTGCCATCAGTGACCCGGGACACAGGAACACTGAAGCTTTCTTT. Translating gives CAISDPGHRNTEAFF.

With respect to this clonotype: At one end, the junction sequence differs from germline, possibly due to a read error. V usage is TRBV2 and J usage is TRBJ1-1; D not certain. Per the germline V gene, CDR1 is SNHLY and CDR2 is FYNNEI. This CDR3 comprises 11 residues. CDR3 sequence reads: CASSVDTEAFF. The CDR3 DNA follows: TGTGCCAGCAGTGTAGACACGGAAGCTTTCTTT.

This clonotype has a handful of counts. It may be a read error: a sequence one base away is much more abundant. This rearrangement joins TRBV6-1 to TRBJ2-1, with D uncertain. The germline gives CDR1 MNHNS, CDR2 SASEGT. This CDR3 spans 13 amino acids. DNA of the CDR3: TGTGCCAGCAGTGGACGCCACTACAATGGGCAGTTCTTC. Encoded protein: CASSGRHYNGQFF.

The rearrangement links TRBV10-3 to TRBJ2-7, with 7 nucleotides matching TRBD1. The ends lost 8 bases at V and 7 bases at J; junction bases unmatched: 5. Germline assignment: CDR1 ENHRY and CDR2 SYGVKD. The CDR3 has 11 amino acids. CDR3 sequence reads: CAIGRGLEQYF. As DNA, the CDR3 is TGTGCCATCGGTAGGGGGCTGGAGCAGTACTTC.

In its sample, this clonotype was seen many times. The V call is TRBV7-9, the J call TRBJ1-1; TRBD1 matches at 7 bases. CDR3 length equals 14 residues. Per the germline V gene, CDR1 is SEHNR and CDR2 is FQNEAQ (reference sequence). Trimming cost V 1 base and J 5 bases; bases outside gene matches: 4. In DNA, the CDR3 is TGTGCCAGCAGCTTAGAGGCAGGGGGGACTGAAGCTTTCTTT. It encodes CASSLEAGGTEAFF.

The rearrangement uses TRBV5-4 and TRBJ1-2; 10 nucleotides align to TRBD1. Germline V gives CDR1 SGHNT, CDR2 YYREEE (reference sequence). Trimming removed 4 bases from V and 12 bases from J; junction bases left unmatched: 9. CDR3 length equals 13 residues. CDR3 protein: CASSTGTGDGDTF. The CDR3 DNA follows: TGTGCCAGCAGCACCGGGACAGGGGATGGGGACACCTTC.

This clonotype was recorded only once. Compared with germline, one end of the junction differs, possibly owing to a read error. This chain connects TRBV15 to TRBJ1-1, with D maybe TRBD1 (5 bases). The CDR3 contains 16 residues. Germline-derived CDR1 and CDR2 are LNHNV and YYDKDF (reference sequence). CDR3 DNA: TGTGCCACCAGCAGAGATTGGAGGGGATCAAACACTGGAGCTTTCTTT. This codes for CATSRDWRGSNTGAFF. Drawing the rest from reference TRBV15 and TRBJ1-1, the complete variable domain is DAMVIQNPRYQVTQFGKPVTLSCSQTLNHNVMYWYQQKSSQAPKLLFHYYDKDFNNEADTPDNFQSRRPNTSFCFLDIRSPGLGDTAMYLCATSRDWRGSNTGAFFGQGTRLTVV.

A word on this clonotype: A single base separates this from a much larger clone, so it may be a read error. The V call is TRBV10-3, the J call TRBJ2-1, with no clear D. In germline, CDR1 is ENHRY, CDR2 SYGVKD. The V and J ends lost 5 bases and 5 bases respectively, with 7 bases between them. The CDR3 extends over 12 amino acids. The CDR3 sequence: CAISRVDNEQFF. As DNA, the CDR3 is TGTGCCATCAGTCGGGTTGACAATGAGCAGTTCTTC.

The gene calls are TRBV19 and TRBJ2-5; D possibly uses TRBD1 or TRBD2 (6 bases each). In germline, CDR1 is LNHDA, CDR2 SQIVND (reference sequence). V was clipped by 3 bases and J by 5 bases, with 13 bases between them. The CDR3 covers 14 residues. DNA of the CDR3: TGTGCCAGTAGTATGGTCGGGGGCGGGGAGACCCAGTACTTC. Amino acids: CASSMVGGGETQYF.